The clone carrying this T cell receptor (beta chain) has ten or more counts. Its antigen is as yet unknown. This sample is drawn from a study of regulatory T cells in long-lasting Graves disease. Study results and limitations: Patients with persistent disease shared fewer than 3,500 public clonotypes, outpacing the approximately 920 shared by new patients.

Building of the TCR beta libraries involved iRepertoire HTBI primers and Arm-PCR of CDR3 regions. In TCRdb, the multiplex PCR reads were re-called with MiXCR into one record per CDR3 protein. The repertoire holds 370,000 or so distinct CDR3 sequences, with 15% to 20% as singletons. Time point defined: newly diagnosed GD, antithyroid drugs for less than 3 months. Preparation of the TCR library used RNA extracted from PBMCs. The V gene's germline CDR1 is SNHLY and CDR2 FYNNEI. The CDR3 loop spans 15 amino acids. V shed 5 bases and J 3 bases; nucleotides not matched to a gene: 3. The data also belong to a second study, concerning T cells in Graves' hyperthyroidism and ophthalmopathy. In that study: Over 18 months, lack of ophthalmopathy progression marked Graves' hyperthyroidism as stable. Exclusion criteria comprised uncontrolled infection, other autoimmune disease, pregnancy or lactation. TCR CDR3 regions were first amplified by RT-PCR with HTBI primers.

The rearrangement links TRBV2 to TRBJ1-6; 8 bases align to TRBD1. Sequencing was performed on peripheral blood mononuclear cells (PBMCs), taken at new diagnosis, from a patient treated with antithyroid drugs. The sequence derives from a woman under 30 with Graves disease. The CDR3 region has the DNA TGTGCCAGCAGTACCGGACAGGGCTATAATTCACCCCTCCACTTT. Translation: CASSTGQGYNSPLHF. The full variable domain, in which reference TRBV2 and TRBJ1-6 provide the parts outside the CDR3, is EPEVTQTPSHQVTQMGQEVILRCVPISNHLYFYWYRQILGQKVEFLVSFYNNEISEKSEIFDDQFSVERPDGSNFTLKIRSTKLEDSAMYFCASSTGQGYNSPLHFGNGTRLTVT.